The clone carrying this T cell receptor beta chain was counted many times. The data originate from a study of blood T cells in healthy people across ages. The CDR3 spans 15 residues. V lost 2 bases, J lost 3 bases, and 13 bases lay in between. Researchers isolated at least 7 million PBMCs per sample. Combining a sample-barcoded 5' primer with a J-beta primer mix, a second PCR ran for roughly 7 to 12 cycles. Via MiXCR, TCRdb re-called the 5' RACE reads, giving one row per CDR3 protein. The sample consists of about 940,000 distinct CDR3 sequences, 40% to 60% of them appearing once. The origin of this receptor is a man under 40 in good health. The sample consisted of blood. The chain has TRBV12-3 or TRBV12-4 and TRBJ2-5, with a possible D match to TRBD1 (5 bases). The CDR3: CASSLLDQGKETQYF. Here the CDR3 DNA reads TGTGCCAGCAGTTTACTTGACCAGGGAAAAGAGACCCAGTACTTC.